This T cell receptor beta chain was obtained from a study of Graves' ophthalmopathy and Graves' hyperthyroidism. The TCR beta CDR3 regions underwent amplification from RNA transcripts. HTBI-primed RT-PCR formed the first round, and a multiplex PCR formed the second. Each CDR3 protein is one row after TCRdb ran MiXCR on the multiplex PCR reads. The table includes 660,000 or so distinct CDR3 sequences, more than 40% detected once. The CDR3 totals 15 residues. The germline V gene has CDR1 ENHRY and CDR2 SYGVKD. Trimming shortened V by 6 bases and J by 1 base, and 16 bases separated the two germline ends.

The chain couples TRBV10-3 to TRBJ2-7, with a possible D match to TRBD2 (6 bases). The sequence derives from an adult man with Graves' ophthalmopathy. Specimen: peripheral blood. The CDR3 protein is CAISVTEGPSYEQYF. CDR3 nucleotide sequence: TGTGCCATCAGCGTCACGGAGGGACCGTCCTACGAGCAGTACTTC.